Listed below are T cell receptor beta chains from one sample, sequenced in a study of T-cell reconstitution after alpha-beta-depleted transplantation in children. Each CDR3 protein is one row after TCRdb ran MiXCR on the PCR reads. The sample yields about 600,000 distinct CDR3 sequences, about 10% seen once. The sequencing used PBMCs from the stem cell graft donor, collected from the stem cell graft. The receptors derive from a human donor who donated a stem cell graft to a child with acute myeloid leukemia. CDR3s include the opening cysteine and the closing phenylalanine or tryptophan. Clone size, where shown, is once, few, many, or a class for clones that have expanded.

abundance	v_gene	CDR3aa
many	TRBV10-3	CAIRGDEGSYEQYF
few	TRBV3-1	CASSPQTTSGRRYEQYF
-	TRBV7-3	CASSPGPGPYGYTF
-	TRBV20-1	CSARDEREARWGTQYF
few	TRBV28	CASRKGGGYTF
-	TRBV27	CASLKLAGPLEQYF
few	TRBV20-1	CSAPGQGAAPGYTF
-	TRBV28	CASRPHLGTGNEQFF
many	TRBV7-4	CASSSPPGQQYFYEQYF
-	TRBV12-3/TRBV12-4	CASNKGLAGGPGTGELFF
many	TRBV5-6	CASSGTGQGEGYTF
-	TRBV20-1	CSASLVSETQYF
few	TRBV7-8	CASSLEGISNQPQHF
-	TRBV28	CASSSALVVAYNGQFF
few	TRBV10-3	CAISDWQGPYNEQFF
few	TRBV3-1	CASSLCSHHGSTMNTEAFF
many	TRBV4-3	CASSQAVRDANYEQYF